This T cell receptor beta chain was sequenced in a study of control samples from healthy donors and cancer patients. This CDR3 comprises 16 residues. V was shortened by 1 base and J by 7 bases, with 16 bases between the two germline ends. The germline V gene encodes CDR1 LNHNV and CDR2 YYDKDF (reference sequence). TCRdb keeps only in-frame clones here, not all; method: immunoSEQ multiplex PCR. The sample lists about 180,000 clones; almost 90% were seen once. The chain uses TRBV15 and TRBJ1-4; D not resolved. The source of this sequence is a woman in her forties or fifties in good health. The sequenced material came from blood. The CDR3 nucleotides read TGTGCCACCAGCAGAGGTGGTGCAGGAGAAATTGAAAAACTGTTTTTT. Translation: CATSRGGAGEIEKLFF.